Listed here are 26 T cell receptor beta chains from one sample, sequenced in a study of blood T cell repertoires in COVID-19. Generated by immunoSEQ multiplex PCR, the TCRdb table keeps only in-frame clones and is missing some. This table holds 150,000 to 200,000 clones, around 87% found once. Specimen: peripheral blood. Receptor source: a woman in her seventies with COVID-19, enrolled during active disease.

The genes are TRBV9 and TRBJ2-2; 9 bases fit TRBD1. Trimming at V came to 1 base and at J to 7 bases, leaving 5 bases not matched to a gene. The CDR3 totals 15 residues. Per germline, CDR1 SGDLS and CDR2 YYNGEE. CDR3 sequence (DNA): TGTGCCAGCAGCGTACTACAGGGGGCTGGCGGGGAGCTGTTTTTT. Translated: CASSVLQGAGGELFF.

The chain has TRBV27 and TRBJ1-2, with 8 positions matching TRBD1. Germline V gene sequence: CDR1 MNHEY, CDR2 SMNVEV (reference sequence). This CDR3 spans 15 amino acids. J lost 3 bases, V lost 4 bases, and 7 bases had no gene match. For the CDR3, the DNA is TGTGCCAGCAGTTCCTCAGGGGGCATTTACTATGGCTACACCTTC. This translates into CASSSSGGIYYGYTF.

This rearrangement joins TRBV5-6 to TRBJ2-6; 12 bases line up with TRBD1. The V gene's germline CDR1 is SGHDT and CDR2 YYEEEE. There are 16 residues in the CDR3. V lost 7 bases to trimming and J lost 3 bases; unmatched junction nucleotides: 5. As DNA, the CDR3 is TGTGCCAGCGCGGGGACAGGGGGCTTTGGGGCCAACGTCCTGACTTTC. Its protein is CASAGTGGFGANVLTF.

The V call is TRBV9, the J call TRBJ2-1; tentatively, D is TRBD2 (5 bases). V was shortened by 2 bases and J by 8 bases, with 17 bases between the two germline ends. The CDR3 contains 15 residues. Germline assignment: CDR1 SGDLS and CDR2 YYNGEE. CDR3 region: CASSVTGNNWDEQFF. For the CDR3, the DNA is TGTGCCAGCAGCGTTACCGGGAACAACTGGGATGAGCAGTTCTTC.

The chain links TRBV13 to TRBJ2-7; 7 positions agree with TRBD2. Trimming cost V 2 bases and J 6 bases; bases outside gene matches: 7. Germline V gene lookup returns CDR1 PRHDT and CDR2 FYEKMQ (reference sequence). The CDR3 sequence is 14 residues long. The CDR3 DNA is TGTGCCAGCAGCTTATGGACTAGTCACGGCGAGCAGTACTTC. Translated, it gives CASSLWTSHGEQYF.

The genes are TRBV5-1 and TRBJ2-1, with 9 bases identical to TRBD1. Trimming cost V 3 bases and J 9 bases; bases outside gene matches: 10. The CDR3 runs 15 residues. CDR1 SGHRS and CDR2 YFSETQ come from the germline V gene. DNA of the CDR3: TGCGCCAGCAGCTCTCCTGTGACAGGGGGAGGTGAGCAGTTCTTC. The encoded protein is CASSSPVTGGGEQFF.

CDR3 residues: CASSWDGTVHTYEQYF. CDR3 coding DNA: TGTGCCAGCAGTTGGGACGGGACAGTACACACCTACGAGCAGTACTTC. The chain employs TRBV28 and TRBJ2-7, with 7 nucleotides matching TRBD1. CDR3 size: 16 residues. CDR1 is MDHEN and CDR2 is SYDVKM in the germline V gene. J was trimmed by 2 bases and V by 4 bases; bases with no gene match: 11.

The genes are TRBV14 and TRBJ2-7, with 8 bases aligning to TRBD1. There are 16 residues in the CDR3. The junction had 14 bases not matched to a gene; V was cut back by 5 bases and J by 5 bases. Germline CDR1 is SGHDN and CDR2 is FVKESK. CDR3 sequence reads: CASSRDRGRYSDEQYF. In nucleotides, the CDR3 is TGTGCCAGCAGCAGAGACAGGGGCCGCTATAGCGACGAGCAGTACTTC. Drawing the rest from reference TRBV14 and TRBJ2-7, the complete variable domain is EAGVTQFPSHSVIEKGQTVTLRCDPISGHDNLYWYRRVMGKEIKFLLHFVKESKQDESGMPNNRFLAERTGGTYSTLKVQPAELEDSGVYFCASSRDRGRYSDEQYFGPGTRLTVT.

The rearrangement uses TRBV7-8 and TRBJ1-1, with 10 bases identical to TRBD1. This CDR3 has 15 amino acids. The junction had 3 bases not matched to a gene; V was cut back by 4 bases and J by 1 base. Germline CDR1 reads SGHVS; CDR2 reads FQNEAQ. CDR3 nucleotides: TGTGCCAGCAGCTCCCGGGACAGGGGGAACACTGAAGCTTTCTTT. Encoded protein: CASSSRDRGNTEAFF.

The chain is built from TRBV2 and TRBJ1-2; TRBD1 matches at 8 bases. The J segment lost 6 bases and the V segment lost 6 bases, leaving 6 bases of the junction unmatched. Germline CDR1 is SNHLY and CDR2 is FYNNEI. CDR3 length: 13 residues. The CDR3, as DNA: TGTGCCAGCAGGGAGACAGGGGTCGATGGCTACACCTTC. This gives the protein CASRETGVDGYTF.

V usage is TRBV19 and J usage is TRBJ2-1, with TRBD2 identical over 8 bases. V lost 7 bases and J lost 0; bases outside the gene matches: 8. The CDR3 is 16 amino acids. Germline V gene data show CDR1 as LNHDA and CDR2 as SQIVND (reference sequence). This CDR3 is CASTYSGIASYNEQFF. The CDR3 DNA sequence: TGTGCCAGTACTTATAGCGGGATCGCCTCCTACAATGAGCAGTTCTTC.

This clone was found once. This chain uses TRBV29-1 with TRBJ2-5, with D perhaps TRBD2 (7 bases). Trimming cost V 3 bases and J 4 bases, with 15 bases left between them. The CDR3 totals 14 residues. Germline lookup yields CDR1 SQVTM and CDR2 ANQGSEA. CDR3 nucleotides: TGCAGCGTTGATCGTAGGGGGGGAGCAGAGACCCAGTACTTC. It encodes CSVDRRGGAETQYF. The variable domain in full, with the rest retrieved from reference TRBV29-1 and TRBJ2-5, is SAVISQKPSRDICQRGTSLTIQCQVDSQVTMMFWYRQQPGQSLTLIATANQGSEATYESGFVIDKFPISRPNLTFSTLTVSNMSPEDSSIYLCSVDRRGGAETQYFGPGTRLLVL.

The V and J genes are TRBV18 and TRBJ2-2; 12 nucleotides align to TRBD2. CDR1 is KGHSH, CDR2 LQKENI, per germline. The junction had 5 bases not matched to a gene; V was cut back by 3 bases and J by 0 bases. The CDR3 sequence is 18 residues long. The CDR3 sequence is CASSPLAGGPTNTGELFF. The CDR3 DNA reads as TGTGCCAGCTCACCCCTAGCGGGAGGGCCTACGAACACCGGGGAGCTGTTTTTT.

The rearrangement links TRBV11-2 to TRBJ1-3; TRBD1 matches at 7 bases. This CDR3 region has 14 residues. From germline, CDR1 is SGHAT and CDR2 FQNNGV. Germline trimming cut 5 bases from V and 3 bases from J; bases unmatched to any gene: 4. DNA for the CDR3: TGTGCCAGCAGCACACAGGGGTTTGGAAACACCATATATTTT. Translated, it gives CASSTQGFGNTIYF.

This chain links TRBV27 with TRBJ1-5; D unclear. Trimming cost V 4 bases and J 7 bases, with 11 bases left between them. The CDR3 runs 13 residues. The germline V gene has CDR1 MNHEY and CDR2 SMNVEV (reference sequence). CDR3 bases: TGTGCCAGCAGTTGGGGAGTAAGCCAGCCCCAGCATTTT. Translating gives CASSWGVSQPQHF.

This chain connects TRBV19 to TRBJ2-5; 8 nucleotides line up with TRBD2. The CDR3 covers 16 residues. The V gene's germline CDR1 is LNHDA and CDR2 SQIVND (reference sequence). V was pared by 1 base and J by 5 bases, with 9 bases of the junction left unmatched. This chain's CDR3 is CASSIGASGSTETQYF. CDR3 DNA sequence: TGTGCCAGTAGTATAGGAGCAAGCGGGAGCACCGAGACCCAGTACTTC. The variable domain in full, completed from reference TRBV19 and TRBJ2-5, reads DGGITQSPKYLFRKEGQNVTLSCEQNLNHDAMYWYRQDPGQGLRLIYYSQIVNDFQKGDIAEGYSVSREKKESFPLTVTSAQKNPTAFYLCASSIGASGSTETQYFGPGTRLLVL.

The chain employs TRBV15 and TRBJ1-4, with D perhaps matching TRBD1 (6 bases). Trimming cost V 1 base and J 5 bases, with 11 bases left between them. CDR1 is LNHNV, CDR2 YYDKDF, per germline (reference sequence). The CDR3 consists of 15 residues. DNA for the CDR3: TGTGCCACCAGCAGAGGTACAGGGCAAAATGAAAAACTGTTTTTT. Residues: CATSRGTGQNEKLFF. Looking up the rest from reference TRBV15 and TRBJ1-4 gives the full variable domain: DAMVIQNPRYQVTQFGKPVTLSCSQTLNHNVMYWYQQKSSQAPKLLFHYYDKDFNNEADTPDNFQSRRPNTSFCFLDIRSPGLGDTAMYLCATSRGTGQNEKLFFGSGTQLSVL.

This clone was observed a single time. The V gene is TRBV6-5, the J gene TRBJ2-1; 8 positions agree with TRBD1. CDR3 length equals 14 residues. CDR1 and CDR2 from the germline V gene are MNHEY and SVGAGI. V shed 11 bases and J 8 bases; nucleotides not matched to a gene: 14. CDR3 in amino acids: CAADPRGQGDEQFF. The CDR3 DNA reads as TGTGCCGCTGACCCCAGGGGGCAGGGGGATGAGCAGTTCTTC.

The V and J genes are TRBV28 and TRBJ1-4; TRBD1 aligns across 10 bases. The CDR3 length is 15 residues. CDR1 is MDHEN and CDR2 is SYDVKM in the germline V gene. The junction had 5 bases not matched to a gene; V was cut back by 3 bases and J by 7 bases. DNA of the CDR3: TGTGCCAGCAGTTTTCTCCGGACAGGGGGTGAAAAACTGTTTTTT. Its protein is CASSFLRTGGEKLFF.

CDR3 loop: CAWSVQGTGGSYNEQFF. CDR3 bases: TGTGCCTGGAGTGTACAAGGGACAGGGGGCTCCTACAATGAGCAGTTCTTC. V is TRBV30 and J is TRBJ2-1; 11 bases match TRBD1. CDR3 length: 17 amino acids. The germline gives CDR1 GTSNPN, CDR2 SVGIG (reference sequence). Trimming cost V 0 bases and J 0 bases; bases outside gene matches: 4.

This clone has a single count. The V gene is TRBV24-1, the J gene TRBJ2-1; TRBD2 matches 11 bases. Per germline, CDR1 KGHDR and CDR2 SFDVKD. The CDR3 consists of 15 residues. Unmatched junction bases numbered 7, after V lost 3 bases and J lost 10 bases. CDR3 sequence (DNA): TGTGCCACCAGTGATATTAGCGGGAGGGCCGGGGAGCAGTTCTTC. It yields the protein CATSDISGRAGEQFF.

The gene calls are TRBV27 and TRBJ1-2; TRBD1 is a possible D gene (6 bases). Germline V lookup: CDR1 MNHEY, CDR2 SMNVEV (reference sequence). This CDR3 is built from 13 residues. V was clipped by 5 bases and J by 4 bases, with 11 bases between them. CDR3 coding DNA: TGTGCCAGCAGTCCAGGGGATAGCTATGGCTACACCTTC. Its translation is CASSPGDSYGYTF.

The rearrangement links TRBV2 to TRBJ1-6; 7 bases line up with TRBD1. This CDR3 region has 13 residues. Looked up from germline, CDR1 is SNHLY and CDR2 is FYNNEI. V shed 7 bases, J shed 7 bases, and the junction held 4 bases outside the gene matches. The CDR3: CASNKGANSPLHF. CDR3 bases: TGTGCCAGCAACAAGGGGGCGAATTCACCCCTCCACTTT. Supplemented by reference TRBV2 and TRBJ1-6, the full variable domain reads EPEVTQTPSHQVTQMGQEVILRCVPISNHLYFYWYRQILGQKVEFLVSFYNNEISEKSEIFDDQFSVERPDGSNFTLKIRSTKLEDSAMYFCASNKGANSPLHFGNGTRLTVT.

This chain uses TRBV4-3 with TRBJ1-2, with D hard to call. Germline lookup yields CDR1 LGHNA and CDR2 YSLEER. V lost 0 bases and J lost 8, with 13 bases in between. This CDR3 has 14 residues. The CDR3 region is CASSQDEGTTGYTF. DNA for the CDR3: TGCGCCAGCAGCCAAGATGAGGGAACTACGGGCTACACCTTC.

This chain joins TRBV4-2 and TRBJ2-4, with a weak D call TRBD2 (5 bases). The CDR3 covers 15 residues. The ends were cut back, 1 base at V and 6 bases at J, with 13 bases in the middle. Looked up from germline, CDR1 is LGHNA and CDR2 is YNFKEQ. Here the CDR3 reads CASSQGPGMANIQYF. DNA for the CDR3: TGTGCCAGCAGCCAAGGTCCGGGGATGGCAAACATTCAGTACTTC.

The rearrangement uses TRBV19 and TRBJ1-4, with 9 bases identical to TRBD1. This CDR3 has 15 residues. The germline CDR1 and CDR2 sequences are LNHDA and SQIVND (reference sequence). The J segment lost 4 bases and the V segment lost 5 bases, leaving 5 bases of the junction unmatched. CDR3 protein: CASSPGTGYNEKLFF. Here the CDR3 DNA reads TGTGCCAGTAGTCCCGGGACAGGGTATAATGAAAAACTGTTTTTT.